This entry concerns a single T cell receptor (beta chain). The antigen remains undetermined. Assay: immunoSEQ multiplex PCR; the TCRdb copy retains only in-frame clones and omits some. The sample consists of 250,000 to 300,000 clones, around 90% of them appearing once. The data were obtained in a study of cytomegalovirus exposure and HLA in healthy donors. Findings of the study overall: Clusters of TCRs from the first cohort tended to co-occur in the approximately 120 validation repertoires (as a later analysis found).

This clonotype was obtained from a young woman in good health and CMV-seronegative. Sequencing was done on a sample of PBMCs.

The CDR3 DNA sequence: TGTGCCAGCAGCTTGTCACAGTTCCCTCCCGACGAGCAGTACGTC. It is translated as CASSLSQFPPDEQYV. The chain recombines TRBV5-6 with TRBJ2-7; D remains unclear. This CDR3 region has 15 residues. Germline lookup yields CDR1 SGHDT and CDR2 YYEEEE. Trimming pared 1 base from V and 5 bases from J, leaving 16 bases between.